This is a list of T cell receptor beta chains from one sample in a study of shared clonotypes between healthy human individuals. This table comes from immunoSEQ multiplex PCR, and its TCRdb copy is limited to in-frame clones, with some not included. Among roughly 300,000 clones listed, less than 85% were seen once. Sequenced material: memory CD4+ T cells sorted from blood. The receptors were gathered from a man aged 25-40 years in good health. The CDR3 runs from the conserved cysteine through the conserved F or W. Fields, in order: V gene, D gene, J gene, clone size, CDR3 DNA, CDR3 protein. D genes are given only for firm matches. Clone size is not always given. Where it is, it says once, few, many or a class for expanded clones.

>TRBV7-9|NA|TRBJ2-7|NA
TGTGCCAGCAGCTCGACGGTTGAGCAGTACTTC
CASSSTVEQYF
>TRBV10-3|TRBD1|TRBJ1-6|NA
TGTGCCATCAGTGAGTCGGGACAGGATTCACCCCTCCACTTT
CAISESGQDSPLHF
>TRBV25-1|NA|TRBJ1-4|NA
TGTGCCAGCAGTGACAGAACCAGAAGGAAACTGTTTTTT
CASSDRTRRKLFF
>TRBV7-6|NA|TRBJ2-5|NA
TGTGCCAGCAGCTTAAACGGAGAGACCCAGTACTTC
CASSLNGETQYF
>TRBV11-3|TRBD1|TRBJ2-7|NA
TGTGCCAGCAGCTATGCCGGGACAGGGAGATACGAGCAGTACTTC
CASSYAGTGRYEQYF
>TRBV7-2|TRBD1|TRBJ2-2|NA
TGTGCCAGCAGGGGACAGCAGAACACCGGGGAGCTGTTTTTT
CASRGQQNTGELFF
>TRBV11-3|NA|TRBJ2-1|NA
TGTGCCAGCAGGGGGTCAGGTGAGCAGTTCTTC
CASRGSGEQFF
>TRBV10-3|NA|TRBJ1-3|NA
TGTGCCACCAGCCTAGGTAGTGGGAACCGGTTATATTTT
CATSLGSGNRLYF
>TRBV7-9|NA|TRBJ2-1|NA
TGTGCCAGCAGCTTTTTGTCCTACAATGAGCAGTTCTTC
CASSFLSYNEQFF
>TRBV7-9|TRBD1|TRBJ1-1|NA
TGTGCCAGCAGCCATAACACAGGGGAGGGAACTGAAGCTTTCTTT
CASSHNTGEGTEAFF
>TRBV7-9|NA|TRBJ2-7|few
TGTGCCAGCAGCCGCCGGGACTGCTTC
CASSRRDCF
>TRBV11-3|NA|TRBJ2-3|NA
TGTGCCAGCAGCCCTGGGCTAGGCACAGATACGCAGTATTTT
CASSPGLGTDTQYF
>TRBV29-1|TRBD2|TRBJ2-7|NA
TGCAGCGTAAAGACTAGCGGGGATTCCGAGCAGTACTTC
CSVKTSGDSEQYF
>TRBV19|NA|TRBJ1-1|NA
TGTGCCAGTAGTATACACAGGGAGAACACTGAAGCTTTCTTT
CASSIHRENTEAFF
>TRBV9|NA|TRBJ2-3|NA
TGTGCCAGCAGCGTAGGGGTTGGTGGACACACGCAGTATTTT
CASSVGVGGHTQYF
>TRBV27|NA|TRBJ2-7|NA
TGTGCCAGCAGTTGGGGTAGGGGACGGGCTAACTACGAGCAGTACTTC
CASSWGRGRANYEQYF
>TRBV2|TRBD2|TRBJ2-1|NA
TGTGCCAGCAGTGACTGGGGGGGCTCCTACAATGAGCAGTTCTTC
CASSDWGGSYNEQFF